This passage covers 20 T cell receptor beta chains from one sample sequenced in a study of identical twins. TCRdb ran MiXCR on the 5' RACE reads and lists one entry per CDR3 protein. The profile shows approximately 530,000 distinct CDR3 sequences, around 20% of them singletons. These data also featured in a second study, about yellow fever vaccine responses in identical twins.

Material for sequencing was CD4+ T cells sorted from blood. The receptors here all came from a woman younger than 30 in good health.

The rearrangement links TRBV6-1 to TRBJ1-2, with 8 bases aligning to TRBD1. This CDR3 comprises 14 residues. The junction had 11 bases not matched to a gene; V was cut back by 6 bases and J by 8 bases. The V gene's germline CDR1 is MNHNS and CDR2 SASEGT. The CDR3 nucleotides read TGTGCCAGCAGAGGAATGGACAGGGCGTGGGGCTACACCTTC. Amino acids: CASRGMDRAWGYTF.

The chain uses TRBV9 and TRBJ2-1; 11 bases line up with TRBD2. The J segment lost 7 bases and the V segment lost 4 bases, leaving 10 bases of the junction unmatched. Per the germline V gene, CDR1 is SGDLS and CDR2 is YYNGEE. This CDR3 spans 16 amino acids. As DNA, the CDR3 is TGTGCCAGCAGCTCTTATCTAGCGGGAGGTGTAAATGAGCAGTTCTTC. Its translation is CASSSYLAGGVNEQFF.

The chain employs TRBV9 and TRBJ2-3; D is unclear. V was clipped by 6 bases and J by 3 bases, with 14 bases between them. The CDR3 is 14 amino acids. Per the germline V gene, CDR1 is SGDLS and CDR2 is YYNGEE. The CDR3 is CASTALRSTDTQYF. The CDR3 DNA reads TGTGCCAGCACCGCCCTTCGGAGTACAGATACGCAGTATTTT.

The chain recombines TRBV25-1 with TRBJ2-5; TRBD2 agrees at 10 bases. The germline gives CDR1 MGHDK, CDR2 SYGVNS. Trimming removed 2 bases from V and 2 bases from J; junction bases left unmatched: 5. CDR3 length: 16 residues. CDR3 region: CASSEGRLAGQETQYF. The CDR3 region has the DNA TGTGCCAGCAGTGAAGGCCGACTAGCGGGTCAAGAGACCCAGTACTTC.

This chain links TRBV5-1 with TRBJ2-5; 9 bases align to TRBD2. The V gene's germline CDR1 is SGHRS and CDR2 YFSETQ. Germline trimming cut 3 bases from V and 3 bases from J; bases unmatched to any gene: 12. CDR3 length: 17 residues. DNA of the CDR3: TGCGCCAGCAGCTCGAGACTAGCGGAAGGTGGCAAAGAGACCCAGTACTTC. It encodes CASSSRLAEGGKETQYF.

V usage is TRBV10-3 and J usage is TRBJ1-1; D is unresolved. The V end was cut by 7 bases, the J end by 3 bases, with 12 bases between. The CDR3 extends over 13 amino acids. Germline values: CDR1 ENHRY, CDR2 SYGVKD. The CDR3 protein is CAIKWQVDTEAFF. In DNA, the CDR3 is TGTGCCATCAAGTGGCAGGTTGACACTGAAGCTTTCTTT.

The chain uses TRBV2 and TRBJ2-7, with a weak D call TRBD1 (6 bases). Germline lookup yields CDR1 SNHLY and CDR2 FYNNEI. The V and J ends lost 6 bases and 0 bases respectively, with 15 bases between them. This CDR3 is built from 15 residues. This chain's CDR3 is CASRQLAGVSYEQYV. The CDR3 DNA follows: TGTGCCAGCAGGCAACTGGCAGGGGTCTCCTACGAGCAGTACGTC.

This clonotype has just a few counts. The chain employs TRBV6-1 and TRBJ2-2, with 7 positions matching TRBD1. Germline V gives CDR1 MNHNS, CDR2 SASEGT. V was clipped by 10 bases and J by 4 bases; unmatched bases: 6. The CDR3 sequence is 13 residues long. The CDR3 DNA reads TGTGCCAATACAGGGGTGGGCACCGGGGAGCTGTTTTTT. It specifies CANTGVGTGELFF.

The rearrangement links TRBV5-1 to TRBJ2-5; TRBD2 matches at 14 bases. CDR3 length: 16 amino acids. V lost 4 bases, J lost 3 bases, and 5 bases stayed unmatched. The germline V gene has CDR1 SGHRS and CDR2 YFSETQ. As DNA, the CDR3 is TGCGCCAGCAGCCGATCGACTAGCGGGGGGGAAGAGACCCAGTACTTC. Its translation: CASSRSTSGGEETQYF.

This clonotype has just one count. V gene TRBV12-3 or TRBV12-4 combines with J gene TRBJ2-3, with D perhaps TRBD1 or TRBD2 (5 bases each). Trimming shortened V by 5 bases and J by 2 bases, and 14 bases separated the two germline ends. The CDR3 is made up of 15 amino acids. The CDR3 protein is CASSPSRGHTDTQYF. The CDR3 nucleotides are TGTGCCAGCAGTCCCAGTCGGGGCCACACAGATACGCAGTATTTT.

The rearrangement links TRBV20-1 to TRBJ2-7, with D perhaps TRBD2 (6 bases). The germline V and J ends were trimmed by 0 bases and 8 bases, with 20 bases remaining between them. The CDR3 length is 15 residues. The germline gives CDR1 DFQATT, CDR2 SNEGSKA (reference sequence). The CDR3 bases are TGCAGTGCTAGAGATTCCGGGACTCCTCTTGGCAAGCAGTACGTC. This codes for CSARDSGTPLGKQYV.

A few counts support this clonotype. The chain recombines TRBV12-3 or TRBV12-4 with TRBJ1-1; D unresolved. Deletions cut 6 bases from V and 0 bases from J, with 17 bases between. CDR3 size: 16 residues. The CDR3 reads CASSPGIAEMNTEAFF. CDR3 in DNA: TGTGCCAGCAGCCCCGGGATAGCGGAGATGAACACTGAAGCTTTCTTT.

The chain links TRBV7-8 to TRBJ2-7; a weak D match, TRBD2 (6 bases). CDR3 length: 15 amino acids. Trimming shortened V by 0 bases and J by 4 bases, and 13 bases separated the two germline ends. Germline V gene sequence: CDR1 SGHVS, CDR2 FQNEAQ. CDR3 sequence: CASSLASGPAYEQYF. Written as DNA, the CDR3 is TGTGCCAGCAGCTTAGCGAGCGGGCCGGCATACGAGCAGTACTTC.

V gene TRBV12-3 or TRBV12-4 combines with J gene TRBJ1-1; 8 nucleotides agree with TRBD1. The ends lost 5 bases at V and 0 bases at J; junction bases unmatched: 8. CDR3 length equals 16 residues. The CDR3 is CASSPRDRLMNTEAFF. CDR3 in DNA: TGTGCCAGCAGTCCCCGGGACAGGCTCATGAACACTGAAGCTTTCTTT.

Only a few counts were recorded for this clonotype. V is TRBV28 and J is TRBJ1-6; D gene unclear. The CDR3 runs 14 residues. Trimming stripped 6 bases from V and 5 bases from J, with 11 bases between. CDR1 is MDHEN, CDR2 SYDVKM, per germline. This CDR3 is CASSLDTNNSPLHF. DNA of the CDR3: TGTGCCAGCAGCCTCGACACGAATAATTCACCCCTCCACTTT.

The rearrangement links TRBV7-8 to TRBJ1-3; D is ambiguous. Trimming left V 1 base short and J 0 bases short, with 10 bases between. Germline V lookup: CDR1 SGHVS, CDR2 FQNEAQ. This CDR3 is 16 amino acids long. The DNA of the CDR3 is TGTGCCAGCAGCTTAGGGAGTTTGAGCTCTGGAAACACCATATATTTT. The encoded protein is CASSLGSLSSGNTIYF.

The J gene is TRBJ2-1, the V gene TRBV12-3 or TRBV12-4, with 7 bases aligning to TRBD1. J was trimmed by 7 bases and V by 6 bases; bases with no gene match: 9. CDR3 size: 14 residues. The CDR3 sequence: CASSRTGNPNEQFF. The CDR3 nucleotides read TGTGCCAGCAGCCGGACAGGCAACCCGAATGAGCAGTTCTTC.

The table lists this clonotype with a few counts. V gene TRBV28 combines with J gene TRBJ2-3; D perhaps matches TRBD2 (5 bases). With 8 bases removed from V and 1 base from J, the gap between germline ends came to 16 bases. The CDR3 contains 15 residues. Germline lookup yields CDR1 MDHEN and CDR2 SYDVKM. DNA for the CDR3: TGTGCCAGCGGCTCCGGGGTCTGGGGCACAGATACGCAGTATTTT. Protein product: CASGSGVWGTDTQYF.

This clonotype was picked up many times. The J gene is TRBJ2-2, the V gene TRBV12-3 or TRBV12-4, with a possible D match to TRBD2 (6 bases). This CDR3 is built from 14 residues. V lost 6 bases, J lost 3 bases, and 11 bases lay in between. CDR3 loop: CASSPGLHTGELFF. CDR3 DNA sequence: TGTGCCAGCAGCCCGGGACTGCACACCGGGGAGCTGTTTTTT.

The table lists this clonotype with a few counts. The chain carries TRBV11-2 and TRBJ2-7; 9 positions agree with TRBD1. Unmatched junction bases numbered 8, after V lost 4 bases and J lost 4 bases. Germline V gives CDR1 SGHAT, CDR2 FQNNGV. The CDR3 runs 15 residues. This CDR3 is CASSYRRDRDYEQYF. CDR3 nucleotide sequence: TGTGCCAGCAGCTACCGTCGGGACAGGGATTACGAGCAGTACTTC.